The present TCR beta chain was sequenced within a study of blood T cell repertoires in COVID-19. Study background: Acute-phase and convalescent COVID-19 samples originated in the United States, Italy and Spain. PBMCs, B-cell-depleted T cells, or T cells were the source of the cDNA or gDNA that made up the material.

In the original workflow: The authors estimated nucleated cell counts from reference gene primer amplification. Data came from immunoSEQ multiplex PCR; TCRdb stores just in-frame clones and leaves some out. The DNA was the basis for D and trimming; V, J and clone size are from that table. This sample has hundreds of thousands of clones; 85% to 90% occur once, and the top ten carry about 0.24%. The J segment lost 2 bases and the V segment lost 3 bases, leaving 5 bases of the junction unmatched. The CDR3 loop spans 15 amino acids. CDR1 and CDR2 from the germline V gene are SGHVS and FQNEAQ. The material sequenced was peripheral blood. This clonotype was obtained from a woman younger than 30 with acute or convalescent COVID-19. The chain couples TRBV7-8 to TRBJ1-2; 8 bases map to TRBD1. The CDR3 is CASSLNRGSNYGYTF. DNA for the CDR3: TGTGCCAGCAGCTTGAACAGGGGGTCGAACTATGGCTACACCTTC. The full variable domain, rest sourced from reference TRBV7-8 and TRBJ1-2, is GAGVSQSPRYKVAKRGQDVALRCDPISGHVSLFWYQQALGQGPEFLTYFQNEAQLDKSGLPSDRFFAERPEGSVSTLKIQRTQQEDSAVYLCASSLNRGSNYGYTFGSGTRLTVV.